Described below is a single TCR beta chain sequence and its context. Libraries were prepared by immunoSEQ multiplex PCR; TCRdb keeps only in-frame clonotypes and omits some of them. The sample has approximately 200,000 clones; around 88% are singletons. This sample is drawn from a study of blood T cell repertoires in COVID-19. The wider study: Nucleic acid was either cDNA or gDNA, and it came from T cells, B-cell-depleted T cells, or PBMCs.

From germline, CDR1 is LNHDA and CDR2 SQIVND (reference sequence). The V and J ends lost 4 bases and 11 bases, in that order; junction bases with no gene match: 10. The CDR3 is 14 amino acids. This chain connects TRBV19 to TRBJ2-4; 8 nucleotides match TRBD2. Sequencing input: PBMCs or T cells enriched from blood (not recorded which). The origin of this receptor is a woman aged 25 to 39 who had recovered from COVID-19. The CDR3 sequence is CASSNSGAAPLQYF. In DNA form, the CDR3 reads TGTGCCAGTAGTAATAGCGGGGCCGCCCCCCTTCAGTACTTC. Full variable domain (missing parts from reference TRBV19 and TRBJ2-4): DGGITQSPKYLFRKEGQNVTLSCEQNLNHDAMYWYRQDPGQGLRLIYYSQIVNDFQKGDIAEGYSVSREKKESFPLTVTSAQKNPTAFYLCASSNSGAAPLQYFGAGTRLSVL.